This T cell receptor (beta chain) appears in the sequencing data of a study of blood T cell repertoires in COVID-19. The method was immunoSEQ multiplex PCR; TCRdb's version includes in-frame clones alone and lacks a portion of them. Among about 480,000 clones listed, roughly 88% were seen once. The V gene lost 3 bases and the J gene lost 2 bases, with 13 bases spanning the gap. The CDR3 is 16 amino acids. For recovered donors of Cohort 3, there were two negative PCRs, clearance, or symptom resolution. Source material: PBMCs or T cells enriched from blood (not recorded which). The V gene is TRBV23-1, the J gene TRBJ1-4; perhaps TRBD1 as D (5 bases). TRBV23-1 is an open reading frame, and its role is uncertain. This sequence was found in a woman between 40 and 55 years old who had recovered from COVID-19. The CDR3 here is CASSHPTRQTNEKLFF. DNA of the CDR3: TGCGCCAGCAGTCATCCCACCCGACAGACTAATGAAAAACTGTTTTTT.